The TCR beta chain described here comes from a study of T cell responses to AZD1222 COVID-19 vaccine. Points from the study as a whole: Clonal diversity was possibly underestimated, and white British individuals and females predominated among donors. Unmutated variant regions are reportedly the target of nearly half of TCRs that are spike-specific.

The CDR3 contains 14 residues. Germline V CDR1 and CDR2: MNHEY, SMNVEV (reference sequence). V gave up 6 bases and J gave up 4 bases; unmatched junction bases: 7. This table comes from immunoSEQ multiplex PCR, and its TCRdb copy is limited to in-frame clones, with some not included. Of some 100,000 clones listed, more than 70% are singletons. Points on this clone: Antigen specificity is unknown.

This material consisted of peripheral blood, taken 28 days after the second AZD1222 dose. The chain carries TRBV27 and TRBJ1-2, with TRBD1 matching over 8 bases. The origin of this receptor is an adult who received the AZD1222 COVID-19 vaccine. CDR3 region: CASSLTGTGYGYTF. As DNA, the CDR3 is TGTGCCAGCAGCCTCACCGGGACAGGCTATGGCTACACCTTC.